A single sample is the source of the 19 T cell receptor beta chains below, sequenced in a study of cytotoxic CD8 clonotypes in ibrutinib-treated CLL (dated by TCRdb to about 2021). Preparation of the library involved the immunoSEQ multiplex PCR assay. In its TCRdb copy, this immuneACCESS table keeps in-frame sequences only and misses some clones. Where compared with another copy, unresolved V genes explain less than half of these, and the others have no known cause. The table for this sample lists about 7,600 clones; 65% to 80% of them were counted only once. Around 4% of the sample is held by the ten biggest clonotypes. Sequenced material: PBMCs, taken before ibrutinib treatment. The source of these receptors is a human donor with chronic lymphocytic leukemia.

V is TRBV11-2 and J is TRBJ2-7; unclear D gene. Germline V lookup: CDR1 SGHAT, CDR2 FQNNGV. The V end lost 5 bases, the J end lost 0 bases, and 5 bases lay between the germline ends. The CDR3 totals 12 residues. In DNA form, the CDR3 reads TGTGCCAGCAGCCTAAGCTCCTACGAGCAGTACTTC. Encoded protein: CASSLSSYEQYF. The full variable domain, rest sourced from reference TRBV11-2 and TRBJ2-7, is EAGVAQSPRYKIIEKRQSVAFWCNPISGHATLYWYQQILGQGPKLLIQFQNNGVVDDSQLPKDRFSAERLKGVDSTLKIQPAKLEDSAVYLCASSLSSYEQYFGPGTRLTVT.

This chain connects TRBV28 to TRBJ2-1; D is possibly TRBD1 (6 bases). Germline V gene sequence: CDR1 MDHEN, CDR2 SYDVKM. This CDR3 spans 12 amino acids. Trimming pared 10 bases from V and 7 bases from J, leaving 14 bases between. CDR3 loop: CAISNRGNEQFF. CDR3 DNA: TGTGCCATTTCGAATAGGGGGAATGAGCAGTTCTTC.

V gene TRBV28 combines with J gene TRBJ2-2; possibly TRBD2 for D (5 bases). V was shortened by 1 base and J by 8 bases, with 8 bases between the two germline ends. Per germline, CDR1 MDHEN and CDR2 SYDVKM. This CDR3 has 13 amino acids. In DNA, the CDR3 is TGTGCCAGCAGTTTATTAGCGCCTGGGGAGCTGTTTTTT. It codes for CASSLLAPGELFF. Filled out from reference TRBV28 and TRBJ2-2, the complete variable domain reads DVKVTQSSRYLVKRTGEKVFLECVQDMDHENMFWYRQDPGLGLRLIYFSYDVKMKEKGDIPEGYSVSREKKERFSLILESASTNQTSMYLCASSLLAPGELFFGEGSRLTVL.

This clone appeared a few times. V is TRBV14 and J is TRBJ2-5; D is tentatively TRBD1 or TRBD2 (5 bases each). From germline, CDR1 is SGHDN and CDR2 FVKESK. V shed 3 bases and J shed 1 base, with 12 bases lying between them. The CDR3 is 15 amino acids. The CDR3 nucleotides are TGTGCCAGCAGCCACCCAGGGACCCCCCAAGAGACCCAGTACTTC. It specifies CASSHPGTPQETQYF.

The gene calls are TRBV28 and TRBJ1-6, with 8 bases lining up with TRBD1. This CDR3 is built from 15 residues. Germline assignment: CDR1 MDHEN and CDR2 SYDVKM. The V segment lost 6 bases and the J segment 10 bases; nucleotides outside the gene matches: 11. The CDR3 nucleotides are TGTGCCAGCAGACCCGCTGGGGACAGGACATCACCCCTCCACTTT. The encoded protein is CASRPAGDRTSPLHF.

J is TRBJ1-1 and V is TRBV6-4; possibly TRBD1 for D (5 bases). The V end lost 5 bases, the J end lost 1 base, and 8 bases lay between the germline ends. Germline CDR1 MRHNA, CDR2 SNTAGT. This CDR3 has 13 residues. This chain's CDR3 is CASSFDRNTEAFF. CDR3 nucleotides: TGTGCCAGCAGTTTCGACAGGAACACTGAAGCTTTCTTT.

This clone has only one observation. This sequence joins TRBV2 and TRBJ1-1, with 11 bases that match TRBD1. Germline trimming cut 6 bases from V and 3 bases from J; bases unmatched to any gene: 0. CDR3 length equals 13 residues. Per germline, CDR1 SNHLY and CDR2 FYNNEI. The CDR3 loop reads CASRGQGDTEAFF. CDR3 in DNA: TGTGCCAGCAGGGGACAGGGGGACACTGAAGCTTTCTTT.

This clone is medium-sized by share. The chain couples TRBV2 to TRBJ1-5; 8 bases line up with TRBD1. CDR1 and CDR2 (germline): SNHLY, FYNNEI. J was trimmed by 5 bases and V by 10 bases; bases with no gene match: 7. The CDR3 loop spans 13 amino acids. The CDR3 is CAIGQGGDQPQHF. DNA of the CDR3: TGTGCCATCGGACAGGGCGGGGATCAGCCCCAGCATTTT.

The chain recombines TRBV30 with TRBJ1-6; weak D call: TRBD1 (5 bases). The germline V gene has CDR1 GTSNPN and CDR2 SVGIG (reference sequence). The ends were cut back, 6 bases at V and 6 bases at J, with 21 bases in the middle. The CDR3 loop spans 16 amino acids. The CDR3 protein is CACSKPGTSRNSPLHF. The DNA of the CDR3 is TGTGCCTGTTCTAAACCCGGGACGTCCCGTAATTCACCCCTCCACTTT.

This clone was counted once. V is TRBV7-9 and J is TRBJ2-1, with 10 nucleotides matching TRBD2. Germline CDR1 reads SEHNR; CDR2 reads FQNEAQ (reference sequence). CDR3 length equals 15 residues. V was clipped by 3 bases and J by 7 bases; unmatched bases: 6. CDR3 DNA sequence: TGTGCCAGCAGCTTCTCTAGCGGGAGTAAAAATGAGCAGTTCTTC. This codes for CASSFSSGSKNEQFF. The full variable domain, in which reference TRBV7-9 and TRBJ2-1 provide the parts outside the CDR3, is DTGVSQNPRHKITKRGQNVTFRCDPISEHNRLYWYRQTLGQGPEFLTYFQNEAQLEKSRLLSDRFSAERPKGSFSTLEIQRTEQGDSAMYLCASSFSSGSKNEQFFGPGTRLTVL.

This chain uses TRBV7-8 with TRBJ1-3; D is uncertain. Trimming pared 5 bases from V and 2 bases from J, leaving 7 bases between. The CDR3 loop spans 13 amino acids. CDR1 and CDR2 (germline): SGHVS, FQNEAQ. CDR3 protein: CASSLSAGNTIYF. The CDR3 DNA reads TGTGCCAGCAGCCTCAGTGCTGGAAACACCATATATTTT.

The chain recombines TRBV10-3 with TRBJ1-1, with a weak D call TRBD1 (5 bases). V was pared by 6 bases and J by 1 base, with 9 bases between. The germline V gene has CDR1 ENHRY and CDR2 SYGVKD. The CDR3 is 13 residues long. As DNA, the CDR3 is TGTGCCATCAGCGCTACAGGGAACACTGAAGCTTTCTTT. It is translated as CAISATGNTEAFF.

By share of the sample, this clone is large. The V call is TRBV19, the J call TRBJ2-2; TRBD2 is a possible D gene (6 bases). This CDR3 is 13 amino acids long. CDR1 is LNHDA and CDR2 is SQIVND in the germline V gene (reference sequence). V was cut by 7 bases and J by 5 bases, with 11 bases left in between. The CDR3 DNA reads TGTGCCAGTAAAAGCGGGTTAACCGGGGAGCTGTTTTTT. Protein sequence: CASKSGLTGELFF.

The chain is built from TRBV27 and TRBJ1-5; 10 positions match TRBD1. CDR1 and CDR2 (germline): MNHEY, SMNVEV (reference sequence). V lost 4 bases to trimming and J lost 1 base; unmatched junction nucleotides: 7. This CDR3 region has 17 residues. The CDR3 is CASSSTPGQGSNQPQHF. CDR3 sequence (DNA): TGTGCCAGCAGTTCAACACCGGGACAGGGGAGCAATCAGCCCCAGCATTTT.

This clone was seen a handful of times. The chain links TRBV5-1 to TRBJ1-2; D ambiguous. The V end was cut by 4 bases, the J end by 5 bases, with 12 bases between. The CDR3 has 13 residues. Germline-derived CDR1 and CDR2 are SGHRS and YFSETQ. CDR3 protein: CASSLSSEYGYTF. For the CDR3, the DNA is TGCGCCAGCAGCCTAAGTTCAGAGTATGGCTACACCTTC. The full variable domain, its missing parts supplied by reference TRBV5-1 and TRBJ1-2, is KAGVTQTPRYLIKTRGQQVTLSCSPISGHRSVSWYQQTPGQGLQFLFEYFSETQRNKGNFPGRFSGRQFSNSRSEMNVSTLELGDSALYLCASSLSSEYGYTFGSGTRLTVV.

The chain employs TRBV27 and TRBJ2-5; no firm D call. The CDR3 has 13 residues. Germline V gene data show CDR1 as MNHEY and CDR2 as SMNVEV (reference sequence). V lost 2 bases to trimming and J lost 7 bases, with 11 bases between them. The CDR3, as DNA: TGTGCCAGCAGTTTAGGCCCCTCCCGGACCCAGTACTTC. Amino acid sequence: CASSLGPSRTQYF.

This clone was counted a few times. The chain recombines TRBV6-1 with TRBJ1-5; 7 bases are shared with TRBD1. The V gene's germline CDR1 is MNHNS and CDR2 SASEGT. The trim removed 4 bases at V and 0 bases at J, leaving 6 bases unmatched. The CDR3 is made up of 16 amino acids. In nucleotides, the CDR3 is TGTGCCAGCAGTGGGGGGACAGCTGCTAGCAATCAGCCCCAGCATTTT. It codes for CASSGGTAASNQPQHF.

As for this clone: Other DNA sequences in this specimen translate into the identical CDR3. The V gene is TRBV9, the J gene TRBJ2-1, with 9 bases identical to TRBD2. This CDR3 spans 16 amino acids. V lost 0 bases, J lost 7 bases, and 8 bases stayed unmatched. Germline V gene lookup returns CDR1 SGDLS and CDR2 YYNGEE. This CDR3 reads CASSVVWRGGRNEQFF. In DNA form, the CDR3 reads TGTGCCAGCAGCGTAGTCTGGCGGGGGGGTCGGAATGAGCAGTTCTTC.

The V call is TRBV29-1, the J call TRBJ1-2; D uncertain. The CDR3 is 12 residues long. V lost 8 bases and J 4 bases, leaving 14 bases between the germline ends. CDR1 is SQVTM and CDR2 is ANQGSEA in the germline V gene. DNA for the CDR3: TGCAGCTCGGGAGACCCACCCTATGGCTACACCTTC. Its protein is CSSGDPPYGYTF. Full variable domain (remainder filled in from reference TRBV29-1 and TRBJ1-2): SAVISQKPSRDICQRGTSLTIQCQVDSQVTMMFWYRQQPGQSLTLIATANQGSEATYESGFVIDKFPISRPNLTFSTLTVSNMSPEDSSIYLCSSGDPPYGYTFGSGTRLTVV.